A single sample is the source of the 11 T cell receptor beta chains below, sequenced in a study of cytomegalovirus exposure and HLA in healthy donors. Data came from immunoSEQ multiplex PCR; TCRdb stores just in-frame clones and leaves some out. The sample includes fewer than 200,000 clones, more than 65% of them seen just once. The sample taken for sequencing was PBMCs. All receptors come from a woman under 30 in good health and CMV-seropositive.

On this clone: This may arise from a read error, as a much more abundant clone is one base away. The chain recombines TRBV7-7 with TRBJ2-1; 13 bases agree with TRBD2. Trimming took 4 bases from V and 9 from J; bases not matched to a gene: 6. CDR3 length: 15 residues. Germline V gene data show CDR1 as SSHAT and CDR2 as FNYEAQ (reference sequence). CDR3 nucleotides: TGTGCCAGCAGCTCAGGACTAGCGGGGGCCGTTGAGCAGTTCTTC. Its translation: CASSSGLAGAVEQFF.

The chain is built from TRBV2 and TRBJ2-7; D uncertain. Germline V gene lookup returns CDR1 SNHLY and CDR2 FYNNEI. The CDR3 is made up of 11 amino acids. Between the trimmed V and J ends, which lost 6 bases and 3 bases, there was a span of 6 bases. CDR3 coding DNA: TGTGCCAGCAGGAACAGCTACGAGCAGTACTTC. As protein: CASRNSYEQYF.

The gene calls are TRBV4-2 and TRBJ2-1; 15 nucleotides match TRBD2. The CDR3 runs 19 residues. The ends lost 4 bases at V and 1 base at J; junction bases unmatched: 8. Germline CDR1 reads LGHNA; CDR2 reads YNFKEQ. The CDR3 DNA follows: TGTGCCAGCAGCCTGAGAACCGGGACTAGCGGGGGGTCCTACAATGAGCAGTTCTTC. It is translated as CASSLRTGTSGGSYNEQFF.

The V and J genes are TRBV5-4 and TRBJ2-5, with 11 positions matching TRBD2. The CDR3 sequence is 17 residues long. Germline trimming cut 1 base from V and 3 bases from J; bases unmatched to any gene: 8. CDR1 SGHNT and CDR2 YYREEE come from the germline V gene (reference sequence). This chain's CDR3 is CASSLYWGLADKETQYF. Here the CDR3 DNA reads TGTGCCAGCAGCTTGTATTGGGGACTAGCGGATAAAGAGACCCAGTACTTC.

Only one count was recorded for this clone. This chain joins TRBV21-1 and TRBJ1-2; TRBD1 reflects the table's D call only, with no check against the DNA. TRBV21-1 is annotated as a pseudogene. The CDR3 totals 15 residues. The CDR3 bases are TGTGCCAGCAGCAAAGTGAGGGGGCCGCACTATGGCTACACCTTC. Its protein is CASSKVRGPHYGYTF.

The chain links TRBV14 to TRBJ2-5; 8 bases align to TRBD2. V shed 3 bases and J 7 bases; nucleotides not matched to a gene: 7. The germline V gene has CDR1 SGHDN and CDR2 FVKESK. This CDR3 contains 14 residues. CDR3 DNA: TGTGCCAGCAGCCAGTTCTACGGGGGGGGGACCCAGTACTTC. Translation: CASSQFYGGGTQYF. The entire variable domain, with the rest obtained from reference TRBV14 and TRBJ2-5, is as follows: EAGVTQFPSHSVIEKGQTVTLRCDPISGHDNLYWYRRVMGKEIKFLLHFVKESKQDESGMPNNRFLAERTGGTYSTLKVQPAELEDSGVYFCASSQFYGGGTQYFGPGTRLLVL.

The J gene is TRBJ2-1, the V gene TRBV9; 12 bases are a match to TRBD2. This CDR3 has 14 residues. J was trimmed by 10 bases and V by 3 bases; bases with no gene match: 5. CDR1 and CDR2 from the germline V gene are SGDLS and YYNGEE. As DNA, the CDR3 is TGTGCCAGCAGCGCGGGGACTAGCGGGCGGGAGCAGTTCTTC. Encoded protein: CASSAGTSGREQFF.

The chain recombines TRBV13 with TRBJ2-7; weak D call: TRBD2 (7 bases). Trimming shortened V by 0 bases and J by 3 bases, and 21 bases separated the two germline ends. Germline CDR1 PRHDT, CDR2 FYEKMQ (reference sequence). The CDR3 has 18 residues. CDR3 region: CASSLGGDRGGRLYEQYF. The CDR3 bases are TGTGCCAGCAGCTTAGGAGGGGACCGCGGGGGCCGGCTCTACGAGCAGTACTTC.

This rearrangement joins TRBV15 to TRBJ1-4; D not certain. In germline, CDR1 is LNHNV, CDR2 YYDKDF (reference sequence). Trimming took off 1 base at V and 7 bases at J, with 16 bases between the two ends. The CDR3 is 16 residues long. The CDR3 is CATSRVKIGAGEKLFF. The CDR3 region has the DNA TGTGCCACCAGCAGAGTTAAGATAGGAGCGGGTGAAAAACTGTTTTTT.

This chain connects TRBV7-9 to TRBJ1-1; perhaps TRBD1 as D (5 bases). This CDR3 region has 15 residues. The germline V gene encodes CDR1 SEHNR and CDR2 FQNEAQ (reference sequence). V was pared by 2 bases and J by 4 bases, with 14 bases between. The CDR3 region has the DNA TGTGCCAGCAGCTTACTAGGGGAGGTGGGCACTGAAGCTTTCTTT. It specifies CASSLLGEVGTEAFF.

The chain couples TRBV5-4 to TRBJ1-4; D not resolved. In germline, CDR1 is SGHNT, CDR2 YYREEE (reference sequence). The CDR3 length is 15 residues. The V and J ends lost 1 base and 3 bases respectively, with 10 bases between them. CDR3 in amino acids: CASSLRGGANEKLFF. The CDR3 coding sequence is TGTGCCAGCAGCTTGCGGGGTGGGGCTAATGAAAAACTGTTTTTT.